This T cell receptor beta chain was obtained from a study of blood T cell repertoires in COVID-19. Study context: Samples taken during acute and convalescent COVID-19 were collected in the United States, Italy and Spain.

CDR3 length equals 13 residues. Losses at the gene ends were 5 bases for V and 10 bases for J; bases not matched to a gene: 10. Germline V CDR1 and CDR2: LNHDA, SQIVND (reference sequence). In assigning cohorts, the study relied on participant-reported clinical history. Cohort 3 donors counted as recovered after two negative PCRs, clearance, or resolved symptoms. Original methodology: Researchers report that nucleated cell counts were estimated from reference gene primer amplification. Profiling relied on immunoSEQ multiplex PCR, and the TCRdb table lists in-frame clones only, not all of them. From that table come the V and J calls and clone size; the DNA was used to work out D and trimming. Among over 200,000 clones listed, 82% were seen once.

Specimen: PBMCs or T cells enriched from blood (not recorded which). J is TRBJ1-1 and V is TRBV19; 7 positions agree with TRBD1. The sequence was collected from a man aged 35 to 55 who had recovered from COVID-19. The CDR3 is CASSVSQGRGAFF. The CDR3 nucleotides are TGTGCCAGTAGTGTCTCACAGGGGCGGGGAGCTTTCTTT.